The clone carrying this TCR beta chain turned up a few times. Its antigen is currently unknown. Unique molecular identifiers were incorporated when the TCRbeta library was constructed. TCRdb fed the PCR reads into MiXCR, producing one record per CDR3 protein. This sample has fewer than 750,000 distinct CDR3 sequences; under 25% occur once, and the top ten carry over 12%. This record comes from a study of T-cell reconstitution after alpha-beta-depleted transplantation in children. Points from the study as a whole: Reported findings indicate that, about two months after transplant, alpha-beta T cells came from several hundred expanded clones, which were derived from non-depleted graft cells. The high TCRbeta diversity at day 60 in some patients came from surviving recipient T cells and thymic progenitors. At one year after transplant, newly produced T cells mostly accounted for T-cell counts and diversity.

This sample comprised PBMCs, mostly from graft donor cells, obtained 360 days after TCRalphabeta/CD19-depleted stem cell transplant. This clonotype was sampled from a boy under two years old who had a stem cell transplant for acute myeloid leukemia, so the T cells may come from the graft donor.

The chain's CDR3 is CASSPVLDRGGETQYF. The CDR3 nucleotides are TGTGCCAGCAGCCCCGTCCTAGACAGGGGAGGCGAGACCCAGTACTTC. This chain joins TRBV12-3 or TRBV12-4 and TRBJ2-5; TRBD1 matches at 8 bases. With V trimmed by 6 bases and J by 5 bases, 14 bases remained unmatched. The CDR3 sequence is 16 residues long.